This TCR beta chain was recorded in a study of T cell responses to AZD1222 COVID-19 vaccine. Whole-study results and caveats: Unmutated variant regions reportedly attract nearly half of all spike-specific TCRs. Spike-wide coverage was observed for vaccine-associated CD4 TCRs, with dominant responses at 160-218 and 743-854.

As concerns this clone: Its target is unknown.

Measured with immunoSEQ multiplex PCR; TCRdb has only the in-frame clones, and not every one. Among 50,000 to 55,000 clones listed, around 85% were seen once. Sequencing was performed on peripheral blood, taken on day 0 of AZD1222 vaccination. The clonotype was recovered from an adult in good health.

The chain's CDR3 is CASRLASNTGELFF. Written as DNA, the CDR3 is TGTGCCAGCAGACTAGCGTCGAACACCGGGGAGCTGTTTTTT. The chain carries TRBV7-2 and TRBJ2-2, with 7 bases fitting TRBD2. V gave up 6 bases and J gave up 0 bases; unmatched junction bases: 1. This CDR3 region has 14 residues. The germline V gene has CDR1 SGHTA and CDR2 FQGNSA.